This T cell receptor beta chain was documented in a study of T cell changes during pregnancy in multiple sclerosis. Sequenced by immunoSEQ multiplex PCR; TCRdb stores in-frame clones only, minus some. In the table there are under 40,000 clones, 90% of which are singletons. The count of this clone is one. The CDR3 spans 15 residues. Looked up from germline, CDR1 is LGHNA and CDR2 is YSLEER. V was clipped by 1 base and J by 9 bases; unmatched bases: 4. This clonotype was obtained from a female donor with multiple sclerosis, enrolled in a pregnancy study. This sequence joins TRBV4-3 and TRBJ2-1; 12 nucleotides agree with TRBD2. This sample comprised CD8+ T cells from peripheral blood mononuclear cells, obtained before pregnancy. CDR3: CASSQGGLAGIEQFF. DNA of the CDR3: TGCGCCAGCAGCCAAGGCGGACTAGCGGGGATTGAGCAGTTCTTC.